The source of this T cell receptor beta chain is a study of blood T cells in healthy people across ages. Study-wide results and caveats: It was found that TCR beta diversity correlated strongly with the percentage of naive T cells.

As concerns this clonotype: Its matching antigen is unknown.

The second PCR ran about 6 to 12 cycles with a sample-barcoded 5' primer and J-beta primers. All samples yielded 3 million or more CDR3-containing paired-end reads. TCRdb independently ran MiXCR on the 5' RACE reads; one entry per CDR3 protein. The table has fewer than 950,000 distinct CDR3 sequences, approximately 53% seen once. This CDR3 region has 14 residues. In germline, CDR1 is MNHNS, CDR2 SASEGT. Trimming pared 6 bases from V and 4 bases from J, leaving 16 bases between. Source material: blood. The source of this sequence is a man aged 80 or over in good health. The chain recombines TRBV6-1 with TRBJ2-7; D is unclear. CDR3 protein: CASRNTRRRYEQYF. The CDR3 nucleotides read TGTGCCAGCAGAAACACAAGGCGGCGGTACGAGCAGTACTTC.